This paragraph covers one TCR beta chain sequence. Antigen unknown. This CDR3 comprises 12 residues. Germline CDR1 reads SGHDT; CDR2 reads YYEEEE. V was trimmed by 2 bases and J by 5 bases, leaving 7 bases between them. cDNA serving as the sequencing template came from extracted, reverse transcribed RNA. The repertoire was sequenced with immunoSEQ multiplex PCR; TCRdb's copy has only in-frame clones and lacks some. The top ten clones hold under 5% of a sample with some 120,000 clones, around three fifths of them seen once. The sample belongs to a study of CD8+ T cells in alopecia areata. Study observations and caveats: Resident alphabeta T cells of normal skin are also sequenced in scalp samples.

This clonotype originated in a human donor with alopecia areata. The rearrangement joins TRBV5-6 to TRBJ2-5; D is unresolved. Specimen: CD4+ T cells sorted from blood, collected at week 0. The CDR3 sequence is CASSFVGETQYF. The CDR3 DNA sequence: TGTGCCAGCAGCTTTGTCGGGGAGACCCAGTACTTC.